What follows are 2 T cell receptor beta chains derived from one specimen sequenced in a study of blood T cell repertoires in COVID-19. Only in-frame clones appear in the TCRdb table, and some are missing; sequencing was by immunoSEQ multiplex PCR. The sample has roughly 150,000 clones; roughly four fifths are singletons. The sequenced sample consisted of peripheral blood. All receptors come from a human donor with acute or convalescent COVID-19. The donor label of this sample is uncertain.

The CDR3 DNA follows: TGTGCCAGCAGCGGGGGGGTGAACACTGAAGCTTTCTTT. It encodes CASSGGVNTEAFF. V gene TRBV3-1 (or the pseudogene TRBV3-2) combines with J gene TRBJ1-1; a possible D gene is TRBD1 (5 bases). From germline, CDR1 is LGHDT and CDR2 YNNKEL (reference sequence). V was cut by 5 bases and J by 0 bases, with 7 bases left in between. CDR3 size: 13 residues.

The genes are TRBV30 and TRBJ1-1; D uncertain. Germline CDR1 and CDR2: GTSNPN and SVGIG (reference sequence). V shed 0 bases and J shed 5 bases, with 13 bases lying between them. This CDR3 contains 14 residues. The CDR3 sequence: CAWSVGPTGTEAFF. The CDR3 DNA reads TGTGCCTGGAGTGTCGGTCCTACGGGGACTGAAGCTTTCTTT.